This TCR beta chain was recorded in a study of blood T cell repertoires in COVID-19. Study-wide background: Specimens from acute and convalescent COVID-19 originated in the United States, Italy and Spain. PBMCs, B-cell-depleted T cells, or T cells provided the cDNA or gDNA that made up the material.

Original analysis: Amplifying reference gene primers gave estimates of nucleated cell counts. Sequencing used immunoSEQ multiplex PCR; TCRdb keeps in-frame clones, though not all of them. V and J calls and clone size are as listed in that table; D and trimming were resolved from the DNA. The table has 200,000 to 250,000 clones, about 89% seen once; the top ten hold 1.5% to 2%. The source is a woman aged 60-75 years who had recovered from COVID-19. The sample comprised peripheral blood.

The CDR3 nucleotides read TGTGCCAGCAGTGATCGGAGGGGCGCCGGAAGTAATGAAAAACTGTTTTTT. Its translation is CASSDRRGAGSNEKLFF. The V call is TRBV2, the J call TRBJ1-4; D is perhaps TRBD1 (5 bases). Germline CDR1 reads SNHLY; CDR2 reads FYNNEI. The CDR3 is 17 residues long. V dropped 3 bases and J dropped 4 bases, with 18 bases sitting between them.